These T cell receptor beta chains were read from a single sample in a study of T cell responses to AZD1222 COVID-19 vaccine. Clones were read by immunoSEQ multiplex PCR, and TCRdb kept only the in-frame ones, dropping some. The table lists a few hundred thousand clones, 85% to 95% of them singletons. Sequencing used peripheral blood, obtained on day 0 of AZD1222 vaccination. The receptor set was obtained from an adult in good health. The CDR3 runs from the conserved cysteine through the conserved F or W. A D gene is named only where the DNA matches it firmly. Size is omitted from some rows. Given values are once, few, many or a class for expanded clones.

CDR3aa: CAIGGLSAYEQYF; CDR3nt: TGTGCCATCGGGGGACTCTCTGCCTACGAGCAGTACTTC; v_gene: TRBV10-3; d_gene: .; j_gene: TRBJ2-7; abundance: .
CDR3aa: CASSLGDRFHEQYF; CDR3nt: TGCGCCAGCAGCTTGGGGGACAGGTTCCACGAGCAGTACTTC; v_gene: TRBV5-1; d_gene: TRBD1; j_gene: TRBJ2-7; abundance: .
CDR3aa: CAWRLAGILYRDEQFF; CDR3nt: TGTGCCTGGAGACTAGCGGGAATCCTTTATCGCGATGAGCAGTTCTTC; v_gene: TRBV30; d_gene: TRBD2; j_gene: TRBJ2-1; abundance: .
CDR3aa: CASSVAPGGTTEAFF; CDR3nt: TGTGCCAGCAGCGTAGCTCCAGGGGGAACAACTGAAGCTTTCTTT; v_gene: TRBV9; d_gene: TRBD1; j_gene: TRBJ1-1; abundance: .
CDR3aa: CASRPGQNYGYTF; CDR3nt: TGTGCCAGCAGGCCAGGGCAGAACTATGGCTACACCTTC; v_gene: TRBV28; d_gene: .; j_gene: TRBJ1-2; abundance: .
CDR3aa: CASSLAGGQGGYEQYF; CDR3nt: TGCGCCAGCAGCTTGGCCGGGGGACAAGGGGGCTACGAGCAGTACTTC; v_gene: TRBV5-1; d_gene: .; j_gene: TRBJ2-7; abundance: .
CDR3aa: CATSRVPWGDTEAFF; CDR3nt: TGTGCCACCAGCAGAGTTCCTTGGGGGGACACTGAAGCTTTCTTT; v_gene: TRBV15; d_gene: .; j_gene: TRBJ1-1; abundance: .
CDR3aa: CASSFGSGSLEQYF; CDR3nt: TGCGCCAGCAGCTTTGGCAGCGGGAGCCTCGAGCAGTACTTC; v_gene: TRBV5-1; d_gene: TRBD2; j_gene: TRBJ2-7; abundance: .
CDR3aa: CASSQQTGGTHTDTQYF; CDR3nt: TGTGCCAGCTCACAACAGACGGGGGGGACCCACACAGATACGCAGTATTTT; v_gene: TRBV18; d_gene: TRBD2; j_gene: TRBJ2-3; abundance: .
CDR3aa: CASTPGLLGGNTIYF; CDR3nt: TGTGCCAGCACCCCGGGCCTGCTCGGGGGAAACACCATATATTTT; v_gene: TRBV6-5; d_gene: .; j_gene: TRBJ1-3; abundance: .
CDR3aa: CASSLARGEYF; CDR3nt: TGTGCCAGCAGCTTGGCCCGGGGAGAGTACTTC; v_gene: TRBV5-5; d_gene: .; j_gene: TRBJ2-7; abundance: .
CDR3aa: CASSLGPEVNEAFF; CDR3nt: TGCGCCAGCAGCTTAGGCCCCGAAGTTAATGAAGCTTTCTTT; v_gene: TRBV5-1; d_gene: .; j_gene: TRBJ1-1; abundance: .
CDR3aa: CASSHSEDRPRCTF; CDR3nt: TGCGCCAGCAGTCACTCAGAGGACAGGCCCCGCTGCACCTTC; v_gene: TRBV23-1; d_gene: TRBD1; j_gene: TRBJ1-2; abundance: .
CDR3aa: CAISPGGGNNEQFF; CDR3nt: TGTGCCATCAGTCCGGGAGGGGGGAACAATGAGCAGTTCTTC; v_gene: TRBV10-3; d_gene: TRBD2; j_gene: TRBJ2-1; abundance: .
CDR3aa: CASRVDTQYF; CDR3nt: TGTGCCAGCCGCGTGGATACGCAGTATTTT; v_gene: TRBV9; d_gene: .; j_gene: TRBJ2-3; abundance: .
CDR3aa: CASSQPGQNTFSEQYF; CDR3nt: TGTGCCAGCAGCCAACCAGGACAGAACACCTTCAGCGAGCAGTACTTC; v_gene: TRBV4-2; d_gene: .; j_gene: TRBJ2-7; abundance: .
CDR3aa: CASSLGPLLGGNTIYF; CDR3nt: TGTGCCAGCAGCTTAGGCCCCCTCCTCGGCGGAAACACCATATATTTT; v_gene: TRBV7-2; d_gene: .; j_gene: TRBJ1-3; abundance: .
CDR3aa: CASSVGGENNEQFF; CDR3nt: TGTGCCAGCAGCGTAGGAGGTGAAAACAATGAGCAGTTCTTC; v_gene: TRBV9; d_gene: .; j_gene: TRBJ2-1; abundance: .
CDR3aa: CASSLGPPSNTGELFF; CDR3nt: TGTGCCAGCAGCTTGGGCCCCCCCTCTAACACCGGGGAGCTGTTTTTT; v_gene: TRBV5-6; d_gene: .; j_gene: TRBJ2-2; abundance: .
CDR3aa: CASSYRVLTSSSGANVLTF; CDR3nt: TGTGCCAGCAGTTACAGAGTCCTGACCTCGAGCTCTGGGGCCAACGTCCTGACTTTC; v_gene: TRBV6-2/TRBV6-3; d_gene: .; j_gene: TRBJ2-6; abundance: .
CDR3aa: CSAAGNEQFF; CDR3nt: TGCAGTGCGGCGGGGAATGAGCAGTTCTTC; v_gene: TRBV20-1; d_gene: .; j_gene: TRBJ2-1; abundance: .
CDR3aa: CASSPTGPGREQYF; CDR3nt: TGTGCCAGCAGTCCGACAGGGCCCGGACGTGAGCAGTACTTC; v_gene: TRBV2; d_gene: TRBD1; j_gene: TRBJ2-7; abundance: .
CDR3aa: CASSQEWGGIANEKLFF; CDR3nt: TGCGCCAGCAGCCAAGAATGGGGGGGAATAGCTAATGAAAAACTGTTTTTT; v_gene: TRBV4-1; d_gene: .; j_gene: TRBJ1-4; abundance: .
CDR3aa: CASSTPGTIRNEQFF; CDR3nt: TGTGCCAGCAGTACCCCCGGGACTATTCGCAATGAGCAGTTCTTC; v_gene: TRBV28; d_gene: TRBD2; j_gene: TRBJ2-1; abundance: .
CDR3aa: CATSAWDRVYEQYF; CDR3nt: TGTGCCACCAGCGCCTGGGACAGGGTCTACGAGCAGTACTTC; v_gene: TRBV15; d_gene: TRBD1; j_gene: TRBJ2-7; abundance: .
CDR3aa: CASSASRVTGELFF; CDR3nt: TGTGCCAGCAGTGCGTCTAGGGTCACCGGGGAGCTGTTTTTT; v_gene: TRBV2; d_gene: .; j_gene: TRBJ2-2; abundance: .
CDR3aa: CATKQGVNNEQFF; CDR3nt: TGTGCCACCAAACAGGGGGTAAACAATGAGCAGTTCTTC; v_gene: TRBV24-1; d_gene: TRBD1; j_gene: TRBJ2-1; abundance: .
CDR3aa: CASVTPRAKNIQYF; CDR3nt: TGTGCCAGCGTAACCCCCCGCGCCAAAAACATTCAGTACTTC; v_gene: TRBV6-6; d_gene: .; j_gene: TRBJ2-4; abundance: .
CDR3aa: CASSLSGTTYEQYF; CDR3nt: TGTGCCAGCAGCTTGTCAGGGACAACCTACGAGCAGTACTTC; v_gene: TRBV28; d_gene: .; j_gene: TRBJ2-7; abundance: .
CDR3aa: CASSRDQQETQYF; CDR3nt: TGTGCCAGCAGTAGAGATCAGCAAGAGACCCAGTACTTC; v_gene: TRBV6-2/TRBV6-3; d_gene: .; j_gene: TRBJ2-5; abundance: .
CDR3aa: CASSTPRQGNTEAFF; CDR3nt: TGTGCCAGCAGTACCCCCAGACAGGGGAACACTGAAGCTTTCTTT; v_gene: TRBV28; d_gene: TRBD1; j_gene: TRBJ1-1; abundance: .
CDR3aa: CASSLTGYEQYF; CDR3nt: TGTGCCAGCAGCTTGACGGGCTACGAGCAGTACTTC; v_gene: TRBV5-6; d_gene: .; j_gene: TRBJ2-7; abundance: .
CDR3aa: CASSPAGAGETQYF; CDR3nt: TGTGCCAGCAGCCCAGCCGGGGCGGGGGAGACCCAGTACTTC; v_gene: TRBV11-2; d_gene: .; j_gene: TRBJ2-5; abundance: .
CDR3aa: CATQEQGWQETQYF; CDR3nt: TGTGCCACCCAGGAACAGGGTTGGCAAGAGACCCAGTACTTC; v_gene: TRBV7-2; d_gene: .; j_gene: TRBJ2-5; abundance: .
CDR3aa: CASSLTGNGYTF; CDR3nt: TGTGCCAGCAGCTTAACCGGTAATGGCTACACCTTC; v_gene: TRBV7-9; d_gene: .; j_gene: TRBJ1-2; abundance: .
CDR3aa: CASSMGQGMGYEQYF; CDR3nt: TGCGCCAGCAGCATGGGACAGGGGATGGGTTACGAGCAGTACTTC; v_gene: TRBV5-1; d_gene: TRBD1; j_gene: TRBJ2-7; abundance: .
CDR3aa: CASRGGGLTNEKLFF; CDR3nt: TGTGCCAGCAGAGGCGGGGGCCTTACTAATGAAAAACTGTTTTTT; v_gene: TRBV28; d_gene: .; j_gene: TRBJ1-4; abundance: .
CDR3aa: CASSLGGQGTDTQYF; CDR3nt: TGTGCCAGCAGTTTGGGGGGACAGGGCACAGATACGCAGTATTTT; v_gene: TRBV28; d_gene: TRBD1; j_gene: TRBJ2-3; abundance: .
CDR3aa: CASSQAVDYGYTF; CDR3nt: TGTGCCAGCAGCCAAGCAGTCGACTATGGCTACACCTTC; v_gene: TRBV3-1/TRBV3-2; d_gene: .; j_gene: TRBJ1-2; abundance: .
CDR3aa: CASKDRAPRGTEAFF; CDR3nt: TGTGCCAGCAAGGACAGAGCCCCGCGGGGGACTGAAGCTTTCTTT; v_gene: TRBV2; d_gene: .; j_gene: TRBJ1-1; abundance: .
CDR3aa: CASSQVQAGEQYF; CDR3nt: TGTGCCAGCAGCCAGGTCCAAGCGGGCGAGCAGTACTTC; v_gene: TRBV3-1/TRBV3-2; d_gene: .; j_gene: TRBJ2-7; abundance: once
CDR3aa: CASSQGIKQQGTGELFF; CDR3nt: TGTGCCAGCAGCCAGGGGATAAAACAGCAAGGCACCGGGGAGCTGTTTTTT; v_gene: TRBV5-4; d_gene: .; j_gene: TRBJ2-2; abundance: .
CDR3aa: CASSLSTGSRGNTIYF; CDR3nt: TGTGCCAGCAGCTTGTCGACGGGCTCTAGGGGGAACACCATATATTTT; v_gene: TRBV5-4; d_gene: .; j_gene: TRBJ1-3; abundance: .
CDR3aa: CASSLSMASGGRGSYNEQFF; CDR3nt: TGTGCCAGCAGTTTATCGATGGCGTCAGGCGGCCGCGGCTCCTACAATGAGCAGTTCTTC; v_gene: TRBV27; d_gene: .; j_gene: TRBJ2-1; abundance: .
CDR3aa: CASSLKMYGYTF; CDR3nt: TGTGCCAGCAGTTTAAAAATGTATGGCTACACCTTC; v_gene: TRBV28; d_gene: .; j_gene: TRBJ1-2; abundance: .
CDR3aa: CASSPTSGSGPETQYF; CDR3nt: TGTGCCAGCAGCCCAACTAGCGGGAGTGGTCCTGAGACCCAGTACTTC; v_gene: TRBV7-8; d_gene: TRBD2; j_gene: TRBJ2-5; abundance: once
CDR3aa: CASSSDVNTEAFF; CDR3nt: TGTGCCAGCAGCTCGGACGTGAACACTGAAGCTTTCTTT; v_gene: TRBV7-9; d_gene: .; j_gene: TRBJ1-1; abundance: .
CDR3aa: CASIPGTDAGELFF; CDR3nt: TGTGCCAGCATACCCGGGACAGACGCCGGGGAGCTGTTTTTT; v_gene: TRBV28; d_gene: TRBD1; j_gene: TRBJ2-2; abundance: .
CDR3aa: CASSLGGRKDRFTEAFF; CDR3nt: TGCGCCAGCAGCTTGGGGGGAAGAAAGGACAGGTTCACTGAAGCTTTCTTT; v_gene: TRBV5-1; d_gene: TRBD1; j_gene: TRBJ1-1; abundance: .
CDR3aa: CASSLDSISNQPQHF; CDR3nt: TGTGCCAGCAGCTTGGACTCTATTAGCAATCAGCCCCAGCATTTT; v_gene: TRBV5-5; d_gene: .; j_gene: TRBJ1-5; abundance: .
CDR3aa: CASSLVRGGNTIYF; CDR3nt: TGTGCCAGCAGCTTAGTCAGGGGAGGAAACACCATATATTTT; v_gene: TRBV11-2; d_gene: .; j_gene: TRBJ1-3; abundance: once
CDR3aa: CASSPTGGNYEQYF; CDR3nt: TGCGCCAGCAGCCCGACAGGGGGCAACTACGAGCAGTACTTC; v_gene: TRBV5-1; d_gene: TRBD1; j_gene: TRBJ2-7; abundance: once
CDR3aa: CASGRTEAFF; CDR3nt: TGTGCCAGTGGTCGTACTGAAGCTTTCTTT; v_gene: TRBV6-5; d_gene: .; j_gene: TRBJ1-1; abundance: once
CDR3aa: CASSYHRDDYGYTF; CDR3nt: TGTGCCAGCAGTTACCACAGGGATGACTATGGCTACACCTTC; v_gene: TRBV6-2/TRBV6-3; d_gene: .; j_gene: TRBJ1-2; abundance: once
CDR3aa: CASSWLESYNEQFF; CDR3nt: TGCGCCAGCAGCTGGCTAGAGTCCTACAATGAGCAGTTCTTC; v_gene: TRBV5-1; d_gene: .; j_gene: TRBJ2-1; abundance: .
CDR3aa: CASSEERGEKLFF; CDR3nt: TGTGCCAGCAGTGAAGAACGGGGTGAAAAACTGTTTTTT; v_gene: TRBV2; d_gene: .; j_gene: TRBJ1-4; abundance: .
CDR3aa: CASSIGGNQPQHF; CDR3nt: TGTGCCAGTAGTATAGGAGGAAACCAGCCCCAGCATTTT; v_gene: TRBV19; d_gene: .; j_gene: TRBJ1-5; abundance: .
CDR3aa: CATSDPTGKETQYF; CDR3nt: TGTGCCACCAGTGATCCTACAGGAAAAGAGACCCAGTACTTC; v_gene: TRBV24-1; d_gene: .; j_gene: TRBJ2-5; abundance: .
CDR3aa: CASRGQGGGNQPQHF; CDR3nt: TGCGCCAGCAGGGGACAGGGAGGTGGCAATCAGCCCCAGCATTTT; v_gene: TRBV10-2; d_gene: TRBD1; j_gene: TRBJ1-5; abundance: .